This TCR beta chain was recovered during a study of blood T cell repertoires in COVID-19. Study details: Spain, Italy and the United States supplied samples that represented acute and convalescent COVID-19. PBMCs, B-cell-depleted T cells, or T cells provided the cDNA or gDNA that made up the material.

Under the authors' procedure: Scientists estimated how many nucleated cells there were by amplifying reference gene primers. Using immunoSEQ multiplex PCR, the repertoire was profiled, and TCRdb retains in-frame clones only, with some absent. For V, J and clone size, that table is used; D and trimming come from the DNA. This table holds 130,000 to 150,000 clones, around nine tenths found once. The germline V gene has CDR1 SEHNR and CDR2 FQNEAQ (reference sequence). V gave up 3 bases and J gave up 2 bases, with 11 bases separating them. This CDR3 region has 14 residues. Sequencing was performed on peripheral blood. The chain uses TRBV7-9 and TRBJ2-7; D may be TRBD1 (6 bases). The clonotype comes from a woman aged 40 to 50 with acute or convalescent COVID-19. The CDR3: CASSLSQGPYEQYF. The CDR3 DNA follows: TGTGCCAGCAGCTTGTCACAGGGCCCCTACGAGCAGTACTTC. Full variable domain (outside the CDR3, taken from reference TRBV7-9 and TRBJ2-7): DTGVSQNPRHKITKRGQNVTFRCDPISEHNRLYWYRQTLGQGPEFLTYFQNEAQLEKSRLLSDRFSAERPKGSFSTLEIQRTEQGDSAMYLCASSLSQGPYEQYFGPGTRLTVT.